This T cell receptor beta chain was identified in a study of regulatory and conventional T cells in RAG deficiency. Measured with immunoSEQ multiplex PCR; TCRdb has only the in-frame clones, and not every one. The profile shows about 46,000 clones, about nine tenths of them singletons. Regarding this clone: What it binds is not known.

V was clipped by 2 bases and J by 6 bases; unmatched bases: 9. Germline-derived CDR1 and CDR2 are SGHAT and FQNNGV. The CDR3 has 16 amino acids. Conventional CD4+ T cells were sorted from blood as CD25-low CD127-high cells. Whole-study findings and limits: Other subsets showed approximately 9.6-fold reductions, but Treg unique TCR beta sequences fell roughly 90-fold in these patients. In Omenn syndrome, Treg and Tconv repertoires overlapped >90%.

The same specimen was also included in a second study, on regulatory T cells. That source adds: The primer mix had 52 TRBV and 13 TRBJ primers.

Sequencing was carried out using CD4+ effector T cells sorted from blood. The clonotype originates from a human donor in good health. The genes are TRBV11-2 and TRBJ2-2; 7 bases are a match to TRBD2. CDR3 sequence: CASSLSVAGASGELFF. Written as DNA, the CDR3 is TGTGCCAGCAGCTTATCCGTTGCGGGAGCTTCCGGGGAGCTGTTTTTT.